This entry lists 30 T cell receptor beta chains sequenced from one sample in a study of cytomegalovirus exposure and HLA in healthy donors. Primers for the PCR totalled 60 Vbeta and 13 Jbeta. Sequencing used immunoSEQ multiplex PCR; TCRdb keeps in-frame clones, though not all of them. The table shows more than 250,000 clones, with around nine tenths occurring only once. Sample: PBMCs. Every receptor here comes from a woman under 30 in good health and CMV-seronegative.

This sequence joins TRBV6-5 and TRBJ2-3, with 7 bases aligning to TRBD2. Germline-derived CDR1 and CDR2 are MNHEY and SVGAGI. The V segment lost 6 bases and the J segment 6 bases; nucleotides outside the gene matches: 6. The CDR3 loop spans 13 amino acids. The CDR3 sequence: CASRVNSGDTQYF. CDR3 in DNA: TGTGCCAGCAGAGTGAATAGCGGGGATACGCAGTATTTT.

The chain recombines TRBV27 with TRBJ2-1; the match to TRBD2 covers 12 bases. Germline V gives CDR1 MNHEY, CDR2 SMNVEV (reference sequence). The CDR3 loop spans 14 amino acids. V shed 6 bases and J 7 bases; nucleotides not matched to a gene: 4. The CDR3 bases are TGTGCCAGCAGACTAGCGGGGGGTGGGAATGAGCAGTTCTTC. It is translated as CASRLAGGGNEQFF.

This clone was seen a single time. J is TRBJ1-5 and V is TRBV23-1, with 7 bases identical to TRBD1. TRBV23-1 is known as an ORF, though its function is uncertain. V lost 3 bases and J lost 10; bases outside the gene matches: 9. The CDR3 runs 14 residues. The CDR3 DNA follows: TGCGCCAGCAGTCATCGAGACAGGGTAAAACCCCAGCATTTT. Residues: CASSHRDRVKPQHF.

The CDR3 sequence is CASTPRGGGTDEQFF. CDR3 coding DNA: TGTGCCAGCACCCCAAGGGGGGGAGGAACAGATGAGCAGTTCTTC. V usage is TRBV7-9 and J usage is TRBJ2-1, with a weak D call TRBD2 (7 bases). The CDR3 contains 15 residues. Per germline, CDR1 SEHNR and CDR2 FQNEAQ (reference sequence). Between the trimmed V and J ends, which lost 7 bases and 8 bases, there was a span of 21 bases.

This clone has more than one count but fewer than ten. The rearrangement links TRBV19 to TRBJ1-5, with a tentative D call TRBD1 (5 bases). CDR3 length equals 13 residues. The V and J ends lost 0 bases and 7 bases respectively, with 7 bases between them. Germline V lookup: CDR1 LNHDA, CDR2 SQIVND (reference sequence). CDR3 residues: CASSIDREQPQHF. The DNA of the CDR3 is TGTGCCAGTAGTATAGACAGGGAACAGCCCCAGCATTTT.

The V and J genes are TRBV9 and TRBJ2-1; 13 positions match TRBD2. This CDR3 comprises 15 residues. After removal of 3 bases from V and 10 bases from J, the junction contained 7 bases not matched to a gene. Germline loops: CDR1 SGDLS, CDR2 YYNGEE. CDR3 DNA: TGTGCCAGCAGCGGATCACCGGGACTAGCGGGAGAGCAGTTCTTC. This translates into CASSGSPGLAGEQFF.

CDR3 nucleotide sequence: TGTGCCAGCACTCCGGACGGGGGTCTGGGGGAGACCCAGTACTTC. The encoded protein is CASTPDGGLGETQYF. The V call is TRBV28, the J call TRBJ2-5, with D perhaps matching TRBD2 (6 bases). There are 15 residues in the CDR3. Trimming stripped 7 bases from V and 5 bases from J, with 20 bases between. Germline CDR1 MDHEN, CDR2 SYDVKM.

As to this clone: At one of its ends the junction is not consistent with the germline gene, which may arise from a read error. The chain recombines TRBV7-3 with TRBJ1-2; 8 nucleotides align to TRBD1. The CDR3 totals 15 residues. Germline V lookup: CDR1 SGHTA, CDR2 FQGTGA. The CDR3 bases are TGTGCCAGCAGCCTAACTGGACAGGGAGGCTATGGCTACACCTTC. Translating gives CASSLTGQGGYGYTF.

This rearrangement joins TRBV5-5 to TRBJ2-1; no definite D call. Trimming stripped 2 bases from V and 5 bases from J, with 11 bases between. The V gene's germline CDR1 is SGHKS and CDR2 YYEKEE (reference sequence). The CDR3 extends over 14 amino acids. The chain's CDR3 is CASSLYGTHNEQFF. Written as DNA, the CDR3 is TGTGCCAGCAGCTTATACGGTACCCACAATGAGCAGTTCTTC.

J is TRBJ2-7 and V is TRBV6-5; 11 bases are a match to TRBD1. The germline V gene encodes CDR1 MNHEY and CDR2 SVGAGI. The CDR3 extends over 15 amino acids. V was pared by 6 bases and J by 2 bases, with 6 bases of the junction left unmatched. The CDR3 coding sequence is TGTGCCAGCAGCCACCGGGACAGGGGGGCCTACGAGCAGTACTTC. Translated, it gives CASSHRDRGAYEQYF.

The chain links TRBV13 to TRBJ2-7, with TRBD1 identical over 7 bases. Germline loops: CDR1 PRHDT, CDR2 FYEKMQ (reference sequence). After removal of 2 bases from V and 4 bases from J, the junction contained 5 bases not matched to a gene. This CDR3 has 14 residues. CDR3 sequence: CASSLNRGDYEQYF. CDR3 bases: TGTGCCAGCAGCTTAAACAGGGGAGATTACGAGCAGTACTTC.

The V call is TRBV5-6, the J call TRBJ2-7, with D possibly TRBD1 on 5 matching bases. Trimming removed 5 bases from V and 0 bases from J, with 12 bases in between. This CDR3 comprises 14 residues. The germline gives CDR1 SGHDT, CDR2 YYEEEE. In DNA form, the CDR3 reads TGTGCCAGCAGACCCACGCAGGGCTCCTACGAGCAGTACTTC. It encodes CASRPTQGSYEQYF.

The CDR3 region is CASSETTGGWDYGYTF. The CDR3 DNA sequence: TGTGCCAGCAGCGAAACAACAGGGGGCTGGGACTATGGCTACACCTTC. The chain joins TRBV9 to TRBJ1-2; 9 nucleotides align to TRBD1. The CDR3 runs 16 residues. Germline CDR1 reads SGDLS; CDR2 reads YYNGEE. V gave up 3 bases and J gave up 3 bases; unmatched junction bases: 9.

CDR3 sequence: CASRTEGSNYGYTF. The CDR3 nucleotides read TGTGCCAGCCGTACGGAGGGGTCTAACTATGGCTACACCTTC. The chain uses TRBV2 and TRBJ1-2; TRBD1 might be the D (5 bases). Germline V gene sequence: CDR1 SNHLY, CDR2 FYNNEI. V lost 8 bases and J 0 bases, leaving 13 bases between the germline ends. The length of the CDR3 is 14 residues.

The chain joins TRBV27 to TRBJ2-5, with TRBD1 matching 12 bases. V was clipped by 4 bases and J by 5 bases; unmatched bases: 14. CDR1 MNHEY and CDR2 SMNVEV come from the germline V gene (reference sequence). This CDR3 comprises 18 residues. In DNA form, the CDR3 reads TGTGCCAGCAGTTCCGAAACCCCGGGACAGGGGGCACGGGAGACCCAGTACTTC. Translated, it gives CASSSETPGQGARETQYF.

This clone has just one count. The chain employs TRBV19 and TRBJ1-3; TRBD1 matches at 7 bases. This CDR3 region has 16 residues. CDR1 is LNHDA, CDR2 SQIVND, per germline (reference sequence). The V gene end was trimmed by 5 bases and the J gene end by 0 bases; junction bases not matched to a gene: 7. The CDR3 loop reads CASSPAGTASGNTIYF. In nucleotides, the CDR3 is TGTGCCAGTAGTCCTGCTGGGACAGCCTCTGGAAACACCATATATTTT.

V is TRBV19 and J is TRBJ1-6; perhaps TRBD1 as D (5 bases). The CDR3 contains 13 residues. The germline CDR1 and CDR2 sequences are LNHDA and SQIVND (reference sequence). The ends were cut back, 9 bases at V and 10 bases at J, with 16 bases in the middle. Here the CDR3 reads CASTWGDSSPLHF. The CDR3 DNA reads as TGTGCCAGCACCTGGGGCGATTCATCACCCCTCCACTTT.

This sequence joins TRBV2 and TRBJ2-3; perhaps TRBD2 as D (5 bases). The V gene's germline CDR1 is SNHLY and CDR2 FYNNEI. V lost 6 bases and J 4 bases, leaving 14 bases between the germline ends. CDR3 length: 14 residues. The CDR3 nucleotides read TGTGCCAGCAGGGACTCACGGCCTCCAGATACGCAGTATTTT. This gives the protein CASRDSRPPDTQYF.

The chain employs TRBV9 and TRBJ2-5, with D perhaps TRBD2 (5 bases). Germline assignment: CDR1 SGDLS and CDR2 YYNGEE. The germline V and J ends were trimmed by 0 bases and 7 bases, with 10 bases remaining between them. The CDR3 sequence is 13 residues long. CDR3 protein: CASSVEREGTQYF. The CDR3 region has the DNA TGTGCCAGCAGCGTAGAACGAGAGGGGACCCAGTACTTC.

J is TRBJ2-1 and V is TRBV5-1; D not resolved. Between the trimmed V and J ends, which lost 1 base and 4 bases, there was a span of 12 bases. CDR3 length: 15 amino acids. Per germline, CDR1 SGHRS and CDR2 YFSETQ. CDR3 nucleotide sequence: TGCGCCAGCAGCTTGAGATCTCCTCTATACAATGAGCAGTTCTTC. This gives the protein CASSLRSPLYNEQFF.

The gene calls are TRBV28 and TRBJ2-7; TRBD1 agrees at 9 bases. The junction had 7 bases not matched to a gene; V was cut back by 4 bases and J by 3 bases. The CDR3 covers 15 residues. Looked up from germline, CDR1 is MDHEN and CDR2 is SYDVKM. The CDR3 sequence: CASSSEQGQGYEQYF. The CDR3 nucleotides read TGTGCCAGCAGTTCCGAGCAGGGACAGGGCTACGAGCAGTACTTC.

This clone has just one count. The rearrangement links TRBV7-3 to TRBJ2-3; D is unclear. V lost 2 bases, J lost 5 bases, and 14 bases lay in between. The CDR3 contains 15 residues. Germline CDR1 reads SGHTA; CDR2 reads FQGTGA. CDR3 protein: CASSLVSAYGDTQYF. CDR3 nucleotides: TGTGCCAGCAGCTTAGTCTCTGCTTACGGAGATACGCAGTATTTT. The entire variable domain, with the rest obtained from reference TRBV7-3 and TRBJ2-3, is as follows: GAGVSQTPSNKVTEKGKYVELRCDPISGHTALYWYRQSLGQGPEFLIYFQGTGAADDSGLPNDRFFAVRPEGSVSTLKIQRTERGDSAVYLCASSLVSAYGDTQYFGPGTRLTVL.

This chain links TRBV5-4 with TRBJ2-3, with 8 nucleotides matching TRBD2. Germline V gives CDR1 SGHNT, CDR2 YYREEE (reference sequence). CDR3 length equals 15 residues. V trimming: 2 bases; J trimming: 3 bases; junction bases outside the gene matches: 5. The CDR3 DNA follows: TGTGCCAGCAGCTTTCTGGCGGGGGGAACAGATACGCAGTATTTT. The encoded protein is CASSFLAGGTDTQYF.

Regarding this clone: One junction end disagrees with the germline gene, perhaps due to a read error. The chain uses TRBV10-3 and TRBJ2-7; 8 bases match TRBD2. The length of the CDR3 is 13 residues. Germline V lookup: CDR1 ENHRY, CDR2 SYGVKD. This CDR3 is CAPTGGDVYEQYF. CDR3 in DNA: TGCGCTCCCACGGGGGGGGATGTGTACGAGCAGTACTTC.

Only a few counts were recorded for this clone. The gene calls are TRBV2 and TRBJ1-1; D is perhaps TRBD1 (6 bases). CDR3 size: 13 residues. V lost 11 bases and J 0 bases, leaving 13 bases between the germline ends. In germline, CDR1 is SNHLY, CDR2 FYNNEI. CDR3 loop: CAGYREVNTEAFF. In DNA, the CDR3 is TGTGCCGGATACAGGGAAGTGAACACTGAAGCTTTCTTT.

The chain links TRBV12-2 to TRBJ2-2; the DNA was not used to check the table's D call, TRBD2. TRBV12-2 is recorded as a pseudogene. This CDR3 spans 16 amino acids. The chain's CDR3 is CASRLAGSRGTGELFF. Here the CDR3 DNA reads TGTGCAAGTCGCTTAGCGGGTAGCAGAGGCACCGGGGAGCTGTTTTTT.

This chain connects TRBV19 to TRBJ1-1; 9 bases are a match to TRBD1. The germline gives CDR1 LNHDA, CDR2 SQIVND (reference sequence). The length of the CDR3 is 16 residues. V was pared by 4 bases and J by 4 bases, with 10 bases of the junction left unmatched. CDR3 sequence reads: CASSRDRVKLRTEAFF. The CDR3, as DNA: TGTGCCAGTAGTAGGGACAGGGTGAAACTCCGCACTGAAGCTTTCTTT.

This chain connects TRBV5-6 to TRBJ2-1; tentatively, D is TRBD1 (6 bases). This CDR3 is built from 12 residues. Germline values: CDR1 SGHDT, CDR2 YYEEEE. With 7 bases removed from V and 9 bases from J, the gap between germline ends came to 14 bases. For the CDR3, the DNA is TGTGCCAGCGGCACAGGGTCAGGTGAGCAGTTCTTC. This codes for CASGTGSGEQFF.

The V and J genes are TRBV23-1 and TRBJ1-2, with 9 bases matching TRBD1. TRBV23-1 is flagged as an ORF with uncertain function. V lost 8 bases to trimming and J lost 7 bases; unmatched junction nucleotides: 8. This CDR3 has 13 residues. The CDR3 loop is CASGDRGACGYTF. The CDR3 DNA is TGCGCCAGCGGAGACAGGGGGGCTTGTGGCTACACCTTC.

The chain is built from TRBV27 and TRBJ2-3; 11 nucleotides align to TRBD2. This CDR3 region has 20 residues. Germline V gene lookup returns CDR1 MNHEY and CDR2 SMNVEV (reference sequence). The V and J ends lost 4 bases and 0 bases, in that order; junction bases with no gene match: 15. The CDR3 here is CASSYLAGGPYPISTDTQYF. For the CDR3, the DNA is TGTGCCAGCAGTTATTTAGCGGGGGGGCCCTACCCAATTAGCACAGATACGCAGTATTTT.